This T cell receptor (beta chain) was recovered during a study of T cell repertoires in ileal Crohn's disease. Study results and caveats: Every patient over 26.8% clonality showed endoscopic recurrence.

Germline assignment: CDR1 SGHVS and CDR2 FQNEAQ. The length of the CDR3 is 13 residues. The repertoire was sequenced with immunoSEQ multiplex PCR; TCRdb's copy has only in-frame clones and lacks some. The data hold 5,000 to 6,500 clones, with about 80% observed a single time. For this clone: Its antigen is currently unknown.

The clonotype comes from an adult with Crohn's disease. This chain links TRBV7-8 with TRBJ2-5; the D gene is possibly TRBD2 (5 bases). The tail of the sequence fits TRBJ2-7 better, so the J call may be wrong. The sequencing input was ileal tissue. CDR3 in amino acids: CASSFGSGYEQYF. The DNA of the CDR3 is TGTGCCAGCAGCTTTGGCAGCGGCTACGAGCAGTACTTC.